Reported below is one TCR beta chain. The antigen is unknown. This record belongs to a study of T cell repertoires in cytomegalovirus infection. Study summary: It can be stated that public TCR beta signatures indicated CMV infection as well as a matching HLA type. Study-level points and caveats: Carriers of CMV plus the relevant HLA were identified by cumulative public TCR beta family frequency. Clonotype analysis showed dominance of the ex vivo response by HLA-C-restricted CMV-specific TCR beta clonotypes.

TCRdb analysed the reads with MiXCR anew, one entry per CDR3 protein. The sample records around 330,000 distinct CDR3 sequences, roughly 15% being singletons. This CDR3 has 18 amino acids. The J segment lost 8 bases and the V segment lost 4 bases, leaving 17 bases of the junction unmatched. The germline V gene encodes CDR1 MDHEN and CDR2 SYDVKM. Sequencing was performed on PBMCs. This rearrangement joins TRBV28 to TRBJ1-4; 9 bases agree with TRBD1. The sequence was obtained from a human donor in good health (CMV status not recorded). Some clones in this sample may be carry-over from other donors' samples. In DNA, the CDR3 is TGTGCCAGCAGTTCCGGCGGGACAGGGTCCTTGTTGGCCGAAAAACTGTTTTTT. This encodes CASSSGGTGSLLAEKLFF.